The rows below give T cell receptor beta chains drawn from one sample of a study of cytomegalovirus exposure and HLA in healthy donors. Libraries were prepared by immunoSEQ multiplex PCR; TCRdb keeps only in-frame clonotypes and omits some of them. The profile covers about 120,000 clones, with roughly a sixth appearing a single time and about 3% taken by the ten largest. The sequenced sample consisted of PBMCs. The receptor source for this set is a female donor in good health and CMV-seropositive. CDR3s include the opening cysteine and the closing phenylalanine or tryptophan. D genes are given only for firm matches. Only part of the rows carry a size: once, few, many, or a class if the clone is expanded.

D | J | length | size | V | DNA | CDR3
NA | TRBJ1-1 | 14 | few | TRBV2 | TGTGCCAGCAATCAGGGGCTCATGAACACTGAAGCTTTCTTT | CASNQGLMNTEAFF
NA | TRBJ1-1 | 15 | NA | TRBV19 | TGTGCCAGTAGTATAGTGGGGGCTTTGAACACTGAAGCTTTCTTT | CASSIVGALNTEAFF
TRBD1 | TRBJ2-5 | 14 | few | TRBV2 | TGTGCCAGCGGACGGGACAGCTGGAAAGAGACCCAGTACTTC | CASGRDSWKETQYF
TRBD2 | TRBJ2-3 | 14 | NA | TRBV6-6 | TGTGCCAGCAGCTTAAGCGGGAGGACAGATACGCAGTATTTT | CASSLSGRTDTQYF
TRBD1 | TRBJ2-2 | 14 | NA | TRBV30 | TGTGCCTGTGCCGGGACAGGGGACAACGGGGAGCTGTTTTTT | CACAGTGDNGELFF
NA | TRBJ1-2 | 12 | NA | TRBV6-5 | TGTGCCAGTGGAGGACAGTACTATGGCTACACCTTC | CASGGQYYGYTF
NA | TRBJ1-5 | 19 | few | TRBV19 | TGTGCCAGTAGTATTATCTCGAAGGGGTCGGTTTTTGGCAATCAGCCCCAGCATTTT | CASSIISKGSVFGNQPQHF
TRBD2 | TRBJ2-3 | 19 | few | TRBV2 | TGTGCCAGCAGGCGAGCCACGGGACTAGCGGGAGGGAGGACAGATACGCAGTATTTT | CASRRATGLAGGRTDTQYF
TRBD1 | TRBJ2-1 | 15 | few | TRBV28 | TGTGCCAGCAGTCTAGACAGGGGCGCTTTCAATGAGCAGTTCTTC | CASSLDRGAFNEQFF
TRBD1 | TRBJ1-2 | 16 | NA | TRBV28 | TGTGCCAGCAGTTTATTCGAGGACAGGGAAAACTATGGCTACACCTTC | CASSLFEDRENYGYTF
TRBD1 | TRBJ1-1 | 15 | NA | TRBV5-4 | TGTGCCAGCAGCTCTAGGAGGGGGCTGAACACTGAAGCTTTCTTT | CASSSRRGLNTEAFF
TRBD2 | TRBJ2-2 | 15 | NA | TRBV7-9 | TGTGCCAGCAGCTCTTATGGCGGGGGGACCGGGGAGCTGTTTTTT | CASSSYGGGTGELFF
NA | TRBJ1-2 | 14 | NA | TRBV27 | TGTGCCAGCAGTCCTACAGCTCCTAACTATGGCTACACCTTC | CASSPTAPNYGYTF
NA | TRBJ1-1 | 15 | NA | TRBV5-8 | TGTGCCAGCAGCTCACGACAGGCCCGCAACACTGAAGCTTTCTTT | CASSSRQARNTEAFF
NA | TRBJ1-6 | 16 | few | TRBV5-1 | TGCGCCAGCAGCTTGGCCAAAGAAGAGTATAATTCACCCCTCCACTTT | CASSLAKEEYNSPLHF
NA | TRBJ1-5 | 14 | few | TRBV5-1 | TGCGCCAGCAGCTTGGACAGGTTGGACCAGCCCCAGCATTTT | CASSLDRLDQPQHF
NA | TRBJ1-6 | 15 | few | TRBV7-6 | TGTGCCAGCAGCTTAGCAGAAGACAATAATTCACCCCTCCACTTT | CASSLAEDNNSPLHF
TRBD2 | TRBJ2-1 | 19 | NA | TRBV5-1 | TGCGCCAGCAGCTTGTCGGGATTTCCGGGACTAGCGGGAGGGTATGAGCAGTTCTTC | CASSLSGFPGLAGGYEQFF
TRBD1 | TRBJ2-7 | 14 | NA | TRBV28 | TGTGCCAGCAGCCCTGGACAGGGATTGTACGAGCAGTACTTC | CASSPGQGLYEQYF
TRBD2 | TRBJ2-2 | 14 | few | TRBV2 | TGTGCCAGCAGGCCGACGGGGGGCACCGGGGAGCTGTTTTTT | CASRPTGGTGELFF